A single sample gave rise to the 18 T cell receptor beta chains below, sequenced in a study of CD8+ T cells in alopecia areata. Documented treatment: oral pan-JAK inhibitor, 5-10 mg twice daily. Extraction of RNA preceded its reverse transcription into cDNA, which served as the sequencing template. Profiling relied on immunoSEQ multiplex PCR, and the TCRdb table lists in-frame clones only, not all of them. There are approximately 210,000 clones in the sample; 60% occur only once, and under 1.2% lies in the top ten. Sequencing used CD4+ T cells sorted from blood, obtained at week 24, from a patient treated with tofacitinib. These receptors came from a human donor with alopecia areata.

V usage is TRBV29-1 and J usage is TRBJ1-1; D possibly corresponds to TRBD1 (5 bases). V gave up 2 bases and J gave up 1 base, with 8 bases separating them. The CDR3 totals 13 residues. Germline values: CDR1 SQVTM, CDR2 ANQGSEA. The CDR3 is CSVERQTNTEAFF. The CDR3 nucleotides read TGCAGCGTTGAAAGACAGACGAACACTGAAGCTTTCTTT.

The CDR3 region has the DNA TGTGCCAGCAGCTTAAACAGGGGGGGCACAGATACGCAGTATTTT. This gives the protein CASSLNRGGTDTQYF. The rearrangement uses TRBV7-8 and TRBJ2-3; 8 bases map to TRBD1. Germline CDR1 is SGHVS and CDR2 is FQNEAQ. This CDR3 has 15 amino acids. Losses at the gene ends were 2 bases for V and 1 base for J; bases not matched to a gene: 2. Based on the CDR3 plus reference TRBV7-8 and TRBJ2-3, the full variable domain is GAGVSQSPRYKVAKRGQDVALRCDPISGHVSLFWYQQALGQGPEFLTYFQNEAQLDKSGLPSDRFFAERPEGSVSTLKIQRTQQEDSAVYLCASSLNRGGTDTQYFGPGTRLTVL.

DNA for the CDR3: TGTGCCAGCAGCTTACAGGACAGGCAGTGGGGTCAGCCCCAGCATTTT. It codes for CASSLQDRQWGQPQHF. V is TRBV7-2 and J is TRBJ1-5; 7 bases are shared with TRBD1. Per germline, CDR1 SGHTA and CDR2 FQGNSA. CDR3 size: 16 residues. Germline trimming cut 2 bases from V and 6 bases from J; bases unmatched to any gene: 10.

This rearrangement joins TRBV5-6 to TRBJ2-7; D may be TRBD1 (5 bases). The V gene lost 1 base and the J gene lost 5 bases, with 13 bases spanning the gap. This CDR3 has 14 amino acids. Germline-derived CDR1 and CDR2 are SGHDT and YYEEEE. In DNA form, the CDR3 reads TGTGCCAGCAGCTTGTTCCCGATCAGGGACGAGCAGTACTTC. It specifies CASSLFPIRDEQYF.

This clone is a singleton in its sample. The chain carries TRBV30 and TRBJ1-2; TRBD1 agrees at 8 bases. This CDR3 has 15 amino acids. Trimming took 2 bases from V and 5 from J; bases not matched to a gene: 10. Germline V lookup: CDR1 GTSNPN, CDR2 SVGIG (reference sequence). CDR3 sequence: CAWSQDRASGYGYTF. The CDR3 DNA sequence: TGTGCCTGGAGTCAGGACAGGGCGAGTGGGTATGGCTACACCTTC.

This chain joins TRBV6-5 and TRBJ2-5, with 7 bases identical to TRBD1. Germline values: CDR1 MNHEY, CDR2 SVGAGI. This CDR3 contains 15 residues. V was pared by 1 base and J by 5 bases, with 7 bases of the junction left unmatched. The CDR3 loop is CASSYFQGDAETQYF. The CDR3 DNA reads TGTGCCAGCAGTTACTTCCAGGGGGATGCGGAGACCCAGTACTTC.

This clone was seen a few times. The V call is TRBV4-3, the J call TRBJ1-6; the D gene is possibly TRBD1 (5 bases). Per the germline V gene, CDR1 is LGHNA and CDR2 is YSLEER. The ends were cut back, 0 bases at V and 4 bases at J, with 13 bases in the middle. The CDR3 contains 17 residues. CDR3 sequence reads: CASSQEHRPIYNSPLHF. The CDR3 bases are TGCGCCAGCAGCCAAGAGCACAGGCCGATTTATAATTCACCCCTCCACTTT.

The genes are TRBV28 and TRBJ1-6; weak D call: TRBD1 (5 bases). CDR1 MDHEN and CDR2 SYDVKM come from the germline V gene. Trimming left V 2 bases short and J 10 bases short, with 24 bases between. The CDR3 sequence is 18 residues long. The CDR3 DNA is TGTGCCAGCAGTTTACCAGTCCTGGGCAGGGTATTAGTATCACCCCTCCACTTT. Translated: CASSLPVLGRVLVSPLHF. Looking up the rest from reference TRBV28 and TRBJ1-6 gives the full variable domain: DVKVTQSSRYLVKRTGEKVFLECVQDMDHENMFWYRQDPGLGLRLIYFSYDVKMKEKGDIPEGYSVSREKKERFSLILESASTNQTSMYLCASSLPVLGRVLVSPLHFGNGTRLTVT.

V usage is TRBV15 and J usage is TRBJ2-2; D not certain. Trimming stripped 6 bases from V and 2 bases from J, with 10 bases between. This CDR3 comprises 14 residues. The germline gives CDR1 LNHNV, CDR2 YYDKDF (reference sequence). The CDR3 bases are TGTGCCACCAGACTGACACACAACACCGGGGAGCTGTTTTTT. It yields the protein CATRLTHNTGELFF. Together with reference TRBV15 and TRBJ2-2, the CDR3 gives the full variable domain: DAMVIQNPRYQVTQFGKPVTLSCSQTLNHNVMYWYQQKSSQAPKLLFHYYDKDFNNEADTPDNFQSRRPNTSFCFLDIRSPGLGDTAMYLCATRLTHNTGELFFGEGSRLTVL.

V and J are TRBV7-2 and TRBJ2-1; TRBD1 matches at 9 bases. With 8 bases clipped from V and 2 bases from J, the junction kept 4 bases outside the gene matches. Germline assignment: CDR1 SGHTA and CDR2 FQGNSA. This CDR3 has 14 amino acids. CDR3 bases: TGTGCCAGCGGGGGACAGGGCGCCTACAATGAGCAGTTCTTC. Protein sequence: CASGGQGAYNEQFF.

The CDR3 spells CASGPGPLNTEAFF. The CDR3 DNA reads TGTGCTAGTGGCCCTGGTCCCTTGAACACTGAAGCTTTCTTT. The chain has TRBV12-5 and TRBJ1-1, with no clear D. Trimming took off 6 bases at V and 0 bases at J, with 11 bases between the two ends. Germline values: CDR1 LGHNT, CDR2 FRNRAP. This CDR3 has 14 residues. Full variable domain (outside the CDR3, taken from reference TRBV12-5 and TRBJ1-1): DARVTQTPRHKVTEMGQEVTMRCQPILGHNTVFWYRQTMMQGLELLAYFRNRAPLDDSGMPKDRFSAEMPDATLATLKIQPSEPRDSAVYFCASGPGPLNTEAFFGQGTRLTVV.

The V gene is TRBV9, the J gene TRBJ1-2; D remains unclear. This CDR3 is built from 13 residues. Trimming left V 0 bases short and J 3 bases short, with 6 bases between. Per the germline V gene, CDR1 is SGDLS and CDR2 is YYNGEE. The CDR3 protein is CASSVDPYYGYTF. The CDR3, as DNA: TGTGCCAGCAGCGTAGATCCGTACTATGGCTACACCTTC.

The chain has TRBV7-2 and TRBJ2-2, with D unclear. This CDR3 has 13 amino acids. In germline, CDR1 is SGHTA, CDR2 FQGNSA. Between the trimmed V and J ends, which lost 5 bases and 5 bases, there was a span of 9 bases. CDR3: CASSPPRTGELFF. The CDR3 nucleotides read TGTGCCAGCAGCCCCCCGAGAACCGGGGAGCTGTTTTTT.

This clone was counted only a few times. The genes are TRBV29-1 and TRBJ1-2; D might be TRBD1 (5 bases). Germline assignment: CDR1 SQVTM and CDR2 ANQGSEA. Trimming took 5 bases from V and 8 from J, leaving 18 bases between them. The CDR3 is made up of 13 amino acids. This CDR3 is CSVHGRTHQGYTF. CDR3 DNA: TGCAGCGTTCACGGACGGACACATCAGGGCTACACCTTC.

This clone occurred a few times. CDR3 nucleotides: TGTGCCAGCAGCTTAAGCCAACTAGTGTCAGTCGATGAGCAGTTCTTC. Protein product: CASSLSQLVSVDEQFF. The chain combines TRBV11-2 with TRBJ2-1; D is possibly TRBD2 (5 bases). V lost 2 bases and J lost 8, with 19 bases in between. The CDR3 sequence is 16 residues long. Germline lookup yields CDR1 SGHAT and CDR2 FQNNGV.

The J gene is TRBJ1-6, the V gene TRBV4-3; 11 bases map to TRBD1. The CDR3 sequence is 16 residues long. V lost 1 base, J lost 9 bases, and 5 bases stayed unmatched. The germline V gene has CDR1 LGHNA and CDR2 YSLEER. DNA of the CDR3: TGCGCCAGCAGCCAAGGGGCTGGGACAGGGGGTTCACCCCTCCACTTT. Protein sequence: CASSQGAGTGGSPLHF.

This chain connects TRBV5-6 to TRBJ2-1; D is ambiguous. Germline CDR1 reads SGHDT; CDR2 reads YYEEEE. V lost 1 base, J lost 9 bases, and 14 bases lay in between. The CDR3 sequence is 14 residues long. The CDR3 sequence is CASSLTHRYGEQFF. The CDR3 bases are TGTGCCAGCAGCTTGACTCACCGATATGGTGAGCAGTTCTTC.

The chain has TRBV7-7 and TRBJ2-5; D is possibly TRBD1 (6 bases). V lost 4 bases and J 2 bases, leaving 8 bases between the germline ends. CDR1 SSHAT and CDR2 FNYEAQ come from the germline V gene (reference sequence). There are 13 residues in the CDR3. CDR3 nucleotides: TGTGCCAGCAGCTCAGGGGAACAAGAGACCCAGTACTTC. It yields the protein CASSSGEQETQYF.